Listed below are T cell receptor beta chains from one sample, sequenced in a study of blood T cell repertoires in COVID-19. Repertoires were generated with immunoSEQ multiplex PCR, while TCRdb's copy carries only in-frame clones and drops some. This sample has about 280,000 clones, with roughly 85% found just once. What was sequenced was peripheral blood. These receptors all stem from a middle-aged man with active or convalescent COVID-19. The CDR3 runs from the conserved cysteine through the conserved F or W. A D gene is named only where the DNA matches it firmly. Size values are once, few and many counts, or a class for expanded clones, and some rows have none.

V gene	D gene	clone size	J gene	CDR3 protein	CDR3 DNA
TRBV7-3	NA	NA	TRBJ1-1	CASSARGGIGAFF	TGTGCCAGCAGCGCTAGGGGAGGGATAGGAGCTTTCTTT
TRBV27	TRBD1	NA	TRBJ2-7	CASSLDRATYEQYF	TGTGCCAGCAGTTTAGACAGGGCTACCTACGAGCAGTACTTC
TRBV3-1/TRBV3-2	TRBD1	NA	TRBJ1-4	CASSQDPPTQGGPHEKLFF	TGTGCCAGCAGCCAAGATCCCCCCACACAGGGGGGTCCTCATGAAAAACTGTTTTTT
TRBV10-3	NA	NA	TRBJ1-1	CAISGTRDTEAFF	TGTGCCATCAGTGGGACCAGGGATACTGAAGCTTTCTTT
TRBV7-9	TRBD2	NA	TRBJ2-7	CASSPGSPGGEQYF	TGTGCCAGCAGCCCAGGGTCGCCGGGAGGCGAGCAGTACTTC
TRBV9	NA	NA	TRBJ1-1	CASSATGQPNTEAFF	TGTGCCAGCAGCGCCACCGGACAGCCGAACACTGAAGCTTTCTTT
TRBV6-2/TRBV6-3	NA	NA	TRBJ2-3	CASSQSGVGTQYF	TGTGCCAGCAGCCAGTCGGGGGTCGGTACGCAGTATTTT
TRBV1	NA	NA	TRBJ1-5	CTSSPRVRDSKNQPQHF	TGCACCAGCAGCCCGAGGGTCCGGGACAGCAAGAATCAGCCCCAGCATTTT
TRBV24-1	NA	NA	TRBJ1-2	CATSAVGLIFYGYTF	TGTGCCACCAGTGCCGTGGGACTGATTTTCTATGGCTACACCTTC
TRBV2	NA	few	TRBJ1-6	CANPEVAPIYNSPLHF	TGTGCCAACCCGGAGGTGGCACCCATCTATAATTCACCCCTCCACTTT
TRBV9	TRBD1	once	TRBJ2-7	CASSAWTGENEQYF	TGTGCCAGCAGCGCTTGGACAGGGGAAAACGAGCAGTACTTC
TRBV5-8	TRBD1	NA	TRBJ1-1	CASLDRVGTEAFF	TGTGCCAGCTTGGACAGGGTTGGCACTGAAGCTTTCTTT
TRBV5-5	NA	NA	TRBJ2-2	CASSLRAVTNTGELFF	TGTGCCAGCAGCCTTCGTGCCGTTACAAACACCGGGGAGCTGTTTTTT
TRBV7-9	NA	NA	TRBJ1-2	CASSPDPGTPYTF	TGTGCCAGCAGCCCTGACCCCGGGACACCCTACACCTTC
TRBV29-1	NA	NA	TRBJ1-5	CSVVIGLEAGPQHF	TGCAGCGTTGTCATAGGGTTGGAGGCAGGGCCCCAGCATTTT
TRBV12-3/TRBV12-4	NA	NA	TRBJ2-7	CASSPDRHYEQYF	TGTGCCAGCAGTCCGGACAGACACTACGAGCAGTACTTC
TRBV7-7	TRBD2	few	TRBJ2-5	CASSIIAGQETQYF	TGTGCCAGCAGCATTATAGCGGGCCAAGAGACCCAGTACTTC
TRBV12-3/TRBV12-4	NA	NA	TRBJ1-1	CASSMTVYTEAFF	TGTGCCAGCAGTATGACAGTCTACACTGAAGCTTTCTTT
TRBV12-5	NA	NA	TRBJ1-1	CASGLVLEGRRNTEAFF	TGTGCTAGTGGTTTGGTACTGGAGGGACGACGGAACACTGAAGCTTTCTTT
TRBV3-1/TRBV3-2	NA	NA	TRBJ2-1	CASSPLAPYNEQFF	TGTGCCAGCAGTCCTCTAGCGCCCTACAATGAGCAGTTCTTC
TRBV6-5	NA	many	TRBJ2-1	CASSSDTGYNEQFF	TGTGCCAGCAGTTCTGACACCGGCTACAATGAGCAGTTCTTC
TRBV11-2	NA	NA	TRBJ2-3	CASSLLPDTQYF	TGTGCCAGCAGCTTACTCCCAGATACGCAGTATTTT
TRBV21-1	NA	NA	TRBJ2-5	CASSKDPGVRWETQYF	TGTGCCAGCAGCAAGGACCCGGGGGTGAGGTGGGAGACCCAGTACTTC
TRBV5-1	TRBD1	NA	TRBJ2-7	CASSGQGANEQYF	TGCGCCAGCAGCGGGCAGGGGGCAAACGAGCAGTACTTC
TRBV2	TRBD1	NA	TRBJ2-7	CASSGRDSSYEQYF	TGTGCCAGCAGTGGTCGGGACAGCTCCTACGAGCAGTACTTC
TRBV5-1	NA	NA	TRBJ2-7	CASSQNSRIEQYF	TGCGCCAGCTCCCAAAATAGCAGAATCGAGCAGTACTTC
TRBV4-1	TRBD1	NA	TRBJ2-7	CASSQGDSSYEQYF	TGCGCCAGCAGCCAAGGGGACAGTTCCTACGAGCAGTACTTC
TRBV3-1/TRBV3-2	TRBD2	many	TRBJ2-5	CASSQDRPGRETQYF	TGTGCCAGCAGCCAAGACCGGCCCGGGAGGGAGACCCAGTACTTC
TRBV28	NA	NA	TRBJ1-4	CARPRGVGEQLWEKLFF	TGTGCCAGACCTAGGGGTGTTGGAGAACAGTTGTGGGAAAAACTGTTTTTT
TRBV3-1/TRBV3-2	TRBD1	NA	TRBJ2-3	CASSQGGVTGEAQYF	TGTGCCAGCAGCCAAGGGGGAGTGACAGGGGAAGCGCAGTATTTT
TRBV3-1/TRBV3-2	NA	few	TRBJ1-1	CASRAFTGEAFF	TGTGCCAGCAGGGCGTTTACAGGTGAAGCTTTCTTT
TRBV7-2	TRBD1	NA	TRBJ1-2	CASSATTTGGYGYTF	TGTGCCAGCAGCGCCACGACTACAGGGGGCTATGGCTACACCTTC
TRBV24-1	NA	NA	TRBJ2-5	CATSAPGKTQYF	TGTGCCACCAGTGCGCCAGGGAAGACCCAGTACTTC
TRBV10-3	NA	NA	TRBJ2-3	CAISESVNTQYF	TGTGCCATCAGTGAGTCTGTAAATACGCAGTATTTT
TRBV28	TRBD1	NA	TRBJ1-6	CASSSPRGASSYNSPLHF	TGTGCCAGCAGTTCCCCCAGGGGGGCGAGCTCCTATAATTCACCCCTCCACTTT
TRBV19	NA	NA	TRBJ1-3	CASSTRRQAPGNTIYF	TGTGCCAGTAGTACCCGCAGACAGGCACCCGGAAACACCATATATTTT
TRBV3-1/TRBV3-2	TRBD1	NA	TRBJ1-1	CASSQDVRDRGGTEAFF	TGTGCCAGCAGCCAAGATGTCCGGGACAGGGGAGGCACTGAAGCTTTCTTT
TRBV19	NA	NA	TRBJ2-1	CASTAGYNEQFF	TGTGCCAGTACGGCAGGTTACAATGAGCAGTTCTTC
TRBV24-1	TRBD2	NA	TRBJ2-5	CATSDAGLAGGAGETQYF	TGTGCCACCAGTGACGCGGGACTAGCGGGAGGAGCGGGGGAGACCCAGTACTTC
TRBV6-2/TRBV6-3	NA	once	TRBJ2-7	CASSFRGPLYEQYF	TGTGCCAGCAGCTTCAGGGGCCCCTTATACGAGCAGTACTTC
TRBV3-1/TRBV3-2	NA	once	TRBJ2-2	CATGGAGVTGELFF	TGTGCCACCGGTGGCGCGGGCGTTACCGGGGAGCTGTTTTTT
TRBV9	NA	NA	TRBJ2-7	CASSPGISEQYF	TGTGCCAGCAGCCCCGGGATCTCCGAGCAGTACTTC